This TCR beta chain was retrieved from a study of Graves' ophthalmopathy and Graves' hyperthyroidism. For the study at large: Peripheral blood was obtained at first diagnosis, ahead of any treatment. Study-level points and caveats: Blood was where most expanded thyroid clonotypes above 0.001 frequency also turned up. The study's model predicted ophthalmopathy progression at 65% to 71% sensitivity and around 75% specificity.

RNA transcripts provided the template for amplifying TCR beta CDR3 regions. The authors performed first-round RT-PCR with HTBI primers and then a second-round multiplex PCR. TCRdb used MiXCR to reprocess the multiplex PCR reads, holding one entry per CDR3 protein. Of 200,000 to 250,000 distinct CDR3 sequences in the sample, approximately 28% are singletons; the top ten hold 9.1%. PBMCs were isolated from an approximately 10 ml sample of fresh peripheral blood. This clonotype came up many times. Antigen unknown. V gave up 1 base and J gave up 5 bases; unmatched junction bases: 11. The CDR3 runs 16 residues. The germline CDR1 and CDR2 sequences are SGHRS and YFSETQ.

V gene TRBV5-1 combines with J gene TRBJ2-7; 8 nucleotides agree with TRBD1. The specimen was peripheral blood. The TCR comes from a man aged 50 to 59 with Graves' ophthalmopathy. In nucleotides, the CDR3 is TGCGCCAGCAGCTTGTCGGACAGGGTGGTTGACCACGAGCAGTACTTC. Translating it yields CASSLSDRVVDHEQYF.